Sequencing of this T cell receptor beta chain was carried out in a study of shared clonotypes between healthy human individuals. On the study more broadly: The composition of the donors was two women and a few men aged 18 to 49.

This clone came up once. Its antigen is still unknown. Assay: immunoSEQ multiplex PCR; the TCRdb copy retains only in-frame clones and omits some. This table holds 330,000 or so clones, 73% found once. Broader study findings: It was observed that roughly 5.5% of naive CD4 clonotypes were shared across a handful of donors. Large sequencing depth failed to make sorted-subset sequencing complete, rarefaction showed.

The material sequenced was memory CD4+ T cells sorted from blood. The subset was: CD45RA-negative fraction. The TCR was taken from a man in his thirties or forties in good health.

CDR3 in amino acids: CASRHSGSGTDTQYF. In DNA form, the CDR3 reads TGTGCCAGCAGACATAGCGGGAGTGGTACAGATACGCAGTATTTT. The gene calls are TRBV28 and TRBJ2-3, with 9 bases identical to TRBD2. Trimming at V came to 6 bases and at J to 3 bases, leaving 7 bases not matched to a gene. This CDR3 has 15 residues. Germline CDR1 MDHEN, CDR2 SYDVKM. Supplemented by reference TRBV28 and TRBJ2-3, the full variable domain reads DVKVTQSSRYLVKRTGEKVFLECVQDMDHENMFWYRQDPGLGLRLIYFSYDVKMKEKGDIPEGYSVSREKKERFSLILESASTNQTSMYLCASRHSGSGTDTQYFGPGTRLTVL.